Below, one T cell receptor beta chain is given with its context. This sample is part of a study of blood T cell repertoires in COVID-19. The wider study: Collection of acute and convalescent COVID-19 samples took place in the United States, Italy and Spain. PBMCs, B-cell-depleted T cells, or T cells provided the cDNA or gDNA that made up the material.

In the original analysis: Amplification from reference gene primers served as the basis for estimated nucleated cell counts. Sequencing used immunoSEQ multiplex PCR; TCRdb keeps in-frame clones, though not all of them. V and J calls and clone size are as listed in that table; D and trimming were resolved from the DNA. The table has around 220,000 clones, approximately 90% seen once. The ends lost 1 base at V and 7 bases at J; junction bases unmatched: 5. Germline CDR1 KGHDR, CDR2 SFDVKD. The CDR3 length is 16 residues. The chain is built from TRBV24-1 and TRBJ2-1; 11 bases map to TRBD1. The TCR sequence derives from a woman in her thirties or forties who had recovered from COVID-19. The sequenced sample consisted of peripheral blood. The CDR3 DNA is TGTGCCACCAGTGATTTAGGGACAGGGGGGATGAATGAGCAGTTCTTC. It is translated as CATSDLGTGGMNEQFF.